The 28 T cell receptor beta chains reported below all come from one sample, sequenced in a study of T cells in localized non-small cell lung cancer. The repertoire was sequenced with immunoSEQ multiplex PCR; TCRdb's copy has only in-frame clones and lacks some. Of about 4,000 clones in the sample, less than 50% were seen once. This specimen consisted of lung tumor tissue, obtained before any cancer treatment. The receptors here all came from a woman aged 35-75 years with stage I lung adenocarcinoma.

This clone appeared a few times. The chain is built from TRBV30 and TRBJ2-7, with TRBD2 identical over 8 bases. J was trimmed by 3 bases and V by 7 bases; bases with no gene match: 8. CDR3 length: 13 amino acids. Germline CDR1 GTSNPN, CDR2 SVGIG (reference sequence). As DNA, the CDR3 is TGTGCCTACCATAGCGGGAATTACTACGAGCAGTACTTC. Protein sequence: CAYHSGNYYEQYF.

This rearrangement joins TRBV28 to TRBJ1-1, with no clear D. In germline, CDR1 is MDHEN, CDR2 SYDVKM. This CDR3 has 14 amino acids. V lost 5 bases and J 1 base, leaving 11 bases between the germline ends. Written as DNA, the CDR3 is TGTGCCAGCAGTAGAATATCCACGAACACTGAAGCTTTCTTT. As protein: CASSRISTNTEAFF.

By sample share, this clone is large. The chain links TRBV11-3 to TRBJ2-6; D is undetermined. The V end was cut by 5 bases, the J end by 0 bases, with 11 bases between. Germline V gene lookup returns CDR1 SGHNT and CDR2 YENEEA. The CDR3 spans 16 residues. The CDR3 region is CASSTAKGSGANVLTF. CDR3 bases: TGTGCCAGCAGCACGGCCAAAGGCTCTGGGGCCAACGTCCTGACTTTC.

The gene calls are TRBV19 and TRBJ1-1; D is undetermined. V lost 6 bases and J 3 bases, leaving 5 bases between the germline ends. Germline assignment: CDR1 LNHDA and CDR2 SQIVND (reference sequence). CDR3 length: 11 amino acids. CDR3 in DNA: TGTGCCAGTAGGGGATACACTGAAGCTTTCTTT. Translation gives CASRGYTEAFF.

The chain combines TRBV30 with TRBJ2-1; 10 bases agree with TRBD2. The CDR3 sequence is 15 residues long. The J segment lost 5 bases and the V segment lost 1 base, leaving 5 bases of the junction unmatched. In germline, CDR1 is GTSNPN, CDR2 SVGIG (reference sequence). CDR3 protein: CAWSGKGLADNEQFF. As DNA, the CDR3 is TGTGCCTGGAGTGGAAAAGGACTAGCGGACAATGAGCAGTTCTTC.

Relative to its sample, this clone is medium-sized. The chain carries TRBV6-8 and TRBJ2-5, with 10 nucleotides matching TRBD1. CDR1 is MNHGY, CDR2 SAAAGT, per germline. This CDR3 contains 15 residues. With 0 bases clipped from V and 4 bases from J, the junction kept 2 bases outside the gene matches. In DNA, the CDR3 is TGTGCCAGCAGTTACTCGACAGGGGGCGCAGAGACCCAGTACTTC. Its translation: CASSYSTGGAETQYF.

The chain is built from TRBV5-1 and TRBJ2-2; 7 nucleotides align to TRBD2. V trimming: 1 base; J trimming: 5 bases; junction bases outside the gene matches: 5. Germline V gene lookup returns CDR1 SGHRS and CDR2 YFSETQ. The CDR3 runs 15 residues. The CDR3 spells CASSLKVGGTGELFF. As DNA, the CDR3 is TGCGCCAGCAGCTTGAAGGTGGGAGGGACCGGGGAGCTGTTTTTT.

The table lists this clone with a few counts. The chain recombines TRBV11-3 with TRBJ2-1, with 9 bases aligning to TRBD2. V shed 2 bases and J 8 bases; nucleotides not matched to a gene: 4. In germline, CDR1 is SGHNT, CDR2 YENEEA. The CDR3 is 14 residues long. Here the CDR3 reads CASSLILAGHEQFF. The CDR3 nucleotides are TGTGCCAGCAGCTTAATCCTAGCGGGACATGAGCAGTTCTTC. The complete variable domain, with remaining parts taken from reference TRBV11-3 and TRBJ2-1, reads EAGVVQSPRYKIIEKKQPVAFWCNPISGHNTLYWYLQNLGQGPELLIRYENEEAVDDSQLPKDRFSAERLKGVDSTLKIQPAELGDSAVYLCASSLILAGHEQFFGPGTRLTVL.

By proportion, this clone is medium-sized. The rearrangement joins TRBV11-3 to TRBJ2-3, with TRBD1 matching 9 bases. Germline V gene data show CDR1 as SGHNT and CDR2 as YENEEA. Trimming removed 5 bases from V and 5 bases from J; junction bases left unmatched: 8. The CDR3 is made up of 15 amino acids. CDR3 protein: CASSRVGQGVDTQYF. In nucleotides, the CDR3 is TGTGCCAGCAGCCGCGTGGGACAGGGAGTAGATACGCAGTATTTT.

This clone occurred a few times. The V and J genes are TRBV11-3 and TRBJ2-7; 9 nucleotides match TRBD2. V gave up 5 bases and J gave up 1 base; unmatched junction bases: 9. Germline CDR1 reads SGHNT; CDR2 reads YENEEA. This CDR3 comprises 16 residues. CDR3 residues: CASSRPGLAFSYEQYF. The DNA for the CDR3 is TGTGCCAGCAGCCGTCCGGGACTAGCCTTTTCCTACGAGCAGTACTTC.

V and J are TRBV9 and TRBJ1-3; D is uncertain. From germline, CDR1 is SGDLS and CDR2 YYNGEE. This CDR3 comprises 15 residues. Trimming removed 6 bases from V and 4 bases from J, with 17 bases in between. The CDR3 loop reads CASNRGGFGGNTIYF. For the CDR3, the DNA is TGTGCCAGCAATCGTGGAGGCTTCGGGGGAAACACCATATATTTT.

This clone rates as medium-sized. Written as DNA, the CDR3 is TGTGCCAGCAGCCCTCGCTTAGCGGGAGCCGAGCAGTTCTTC. It specifies CASSPRLAGAEQFF. This chain joins TRBV11-3 and TRBJ2-1, with 9 bases identical to TRBD2. The CDR3 is 14 amino acids. CDR1 is SGHNT and CDR2 is YENEEA in the germline V gene. Trimming took 5 bases from V and 10 from J; bases not matched to a gene: 9.

This clone was observed a few times. The gene calls are TRBV11-3 and TRBJ1-2; D is unclear. With 3 bases removed from V and 2 bases from J, the gap between germline ends came to 10 bases. This CDR3 has 14 amino acids. Germline values: CDR1 SGHNT, CDR2 YENEEA. CDR3 loop: CASSFQITNYGYTF. The CDR3 nucleotides read TGTGCCAGCAGCTTTCAAATAACCAACTATGGCTACACCTTC.

By its share, this clone is medium-sized. The chain has TRBV11-3 and TRBJ1-1; the D gene is possibly TRBD1 (5 bases). The CDR3 length is 15 residues. From germline, CDR1 is SGHNT and CDR2 YENEEA. V lost 3 bases to trimming and J lost 6 bases, with 17 bases between them. In DNA, the CDR3 is TGTGCCAGCAGCTTGGGGGACTCTCGGAGCCCTGAAGCTTTCTTT. This codes for CASSLGDSRSPEAFF. Combining the CDR3 with reference TRBV11-3 and TRBJ1-1 gives the whole variable domain EAGVVQSPRYKIIEKKQPVAFWCNPISGHNTLYWYLQNLGQGPELLIRYENEEAVDDSQLPKDRFSAERLKGVDSTLKIQPAELGDSAVYLCASSLGDSRSPEAFFGQGTRLTVV.

This clone rates as medium-sized. The chain carries TRBV4-1 and TRBJ2-1; 7 bases fit TRBD1. CDR1 and CDR2 from the germline V gene are MGHRA and YSYEKL. The CDR3 runs 14 residues. V lost 4 bases to trimming and J lost 5 bases; unmatched junction nucleotides: 5. CDR3 protein: CASSPTRGNNEQFF. CDR3 nucleotide sequence: TGCGCCAGCAGCCCCACCAGGGGGAACAATGAGCAGTTCTTC.

This clone was seen more than once but under ten times. The chain couples TRBV11-3 to TRBJ2-3; TRBD2 agrees at 9 bases. Germline V gene lookup returns CDR1 SGHNT and CDR2 YENEEA. V trimming: 3 bases; J trimming: 5 bases; junction bases outside the gene matches: 15. The CDR3 consists of 18 residues. CDR3 amino acids: CASSFPPFSGRGVDTQYF. The CDR3, as DNA: TGTGCCAGCAGCTTTCCACCCTTTAGCGGGAGAGGGGTAGATACGCAGTATTTT.

The sample holds a few counts of this clone. This chain uses TRBV9 with TRBJ1-1; weak D call: TRBD1 (6 bases). The V gene lost 4 bases and the J gene lost 2 bases, with 9 bases spanning the gap. The V gene's germline CDR1 is SGDLS and CDR2 YYNGEE. The CDR3 consists of 13 residues. Here the CDR3 DNA reads TGTGCCAGCAGCCGGACAGTTAACACTGAAGCTTTCTTT. This gives the protein CASSRTVNTEAFF.

This clone was seen a few times. A junction boundary mismatches the germline segment, possibly from a read error. The chain uses TRBV6-8 and TRBJ2-5; TRBD1 or TRBD2 may be the D gene (5 bases each). The CDR3 consists of 13 residues. Looked up from germline, CDR1 is MNHGY and CDR2 is SAAAGT. The CDR3 sequence: CAISSGPQETQYF. The CDR3 DNA is TGTGCCATCAGTTCGGGGCCCCAAGAGACCCAGTACTTC.

This clone was counted only a few times. The chain couples TRBV6-8 to TRBJ2-1, with D perhaps TRBD1 (5 bases). The CDR3 is 13 residues long. The germline V gene encodes CDR1 MNHGY and CDR2 SAAAGT. The V end lost 5 bases, the J end lost 0 bases, and 5 bases lay between the germline ends. CDR3 sequence: CASSDSSYNEQFF. The CDR3 DNA is TGTGCCAGCAGTGACAGCTCCTACAATGAGCAGTTCTTC.

With regard to this clone: Owing to an unread or ambiguous base, the encoded residue is reported as X. The CDR3 DNA is TGTGCCAGCTCACCRGGGTTCACCGGGGAGCTGTTTTTT. It translates to CASSXGFTGELFF. The whole CDR3 region reads CASSPGFTGELFF. The chain combines TRBV18 with TRBJ2-2, with D hard to call. V was shortened by 3 bases and J by 4 bases, with 6 bases between the two germline ends. CDR1 KGHSH and CDR2 LQKENI come from the germline V gene. The CDR3 consists of 13 residues.

The V and J genes are TRBV19 and TRBJ2-6, with 11 bases identical to TRBD2. Trimming cost V 9 bases and J 0 bases; bases outside gene matches: 4. The CDR3 is made up of 16 amino acids. CDR1 and CDR2 (germline): LNHDA, SQIVND (reference sequence). Here the CDR3 DNA reads TGTGCCAGCTCCGGGACTAGCGGCTCTGGGGCCAACGTCCTGACTTTC. It is translated as CASSGTSGSGANVLTF. The variable domain in full, with the rest retrieved from reference TRBV19 and TRBJ2-6, is DGGITQSPKYLFRKEGQNVTLSCEQNLNHDAMYWYRQDPGQGLRLIYYSQIVNDFQKGDIAEGYSVSREKKESFPLTVTSAQKNPTAFYLCASSGTSGSGANVLTFGAGSRLTVL.

This clone was observed a handful of times. The V gene is TRBV6-8, the J gene TRBJ1-2, with a tentative D call TRBD1 (6 bases). Germline CDR1 MNHGY, CDR2 SAAAGT. This CDR3 has 13 amino acids. Trimming left V 6 bases short and J 4 bases short, with 12 bases between. The CDR3 protein is CASSQGTLYGYTF. CDR3 sequence (DNA): TGTGCCAGCAGCCAGGGGACGCTCTATGGCTACACCTTC.

This clone was recorded a few times. The chain has TRBV12-5 and TRBJ2-2; the D is unclear. Per germline, CDR1 LGHNT and CDR2 FRNRAP. V lost 6 bases, J lost 5 bases, and 7 bases lay in between. The CDR3 has 12 amino acids. CDR3 sequence reads: CASGERTGELFF. In DNA form, the CDR3 reads TGTGCTAGTGGGGAAAGAACCGGGGAGCTGTTTTTT.

This clone occurred a few times. This chain uses TRBV2 with TRBJ2-7; possible D gene TRBD2, 6 bases. V lost 6 bases and J lost 3, with 12 bases in between. This CDR3 comprises 13 residues. Germline lookup yields CDR1 SNHLY and CDR2 FYNNEI. The CDR3 loop reads CASRRGLNYEQYF. CDR3 DNA: TGTGCCAGCAGGAGGGGACTTAACTACGAGCAGTACTTC.

In its sample, this clone was seen a few times. The chain has TRBV6-8 and TRBJ1-5, with 10 bases identical to TRBD1. The ends lost 10 bases at V and 5 bases at J; junction bases unmatched: 8. This CDR3 contains 14 residues. Germline V gene data show CDR1 as MNHGY and CDR2 as SAAAGT. The CDR3 protein is CATRGQGGDQPQHF. CDR3 DNA: TGTGCCACCCGCGGACAGGGGGGTGATCAGCCCCAGCATTTT.

The chain combines TRBV11-3 with TRBJ2-6, with unresolved D. This CDR3 spans 19 amino acids. The V gene lost 3 bases and the J gene lost 0 bases, with 18 bases spanning the gap. Germline V gives CDR1 SGHNT, CDR2 YENEEA. The CDR3 sequence is CASSLGPRQAISGANVLTF. For the CDR3, the DNA is TGTGCCAGCAGCTTGGGCCCAAGGCAGGCGATCTCTGGGGCCAACGTCCTGACTTTC.

This chain uses TRBV28 with TRBJ1-5; perhaps TRBD1 as D (5 bases). In germline, CDR1 is MDHEN, CDR2 SYDVKM. V was trimmed by 3 bases and J by 7 bases, leaving 10 bases between them. This CDR3 region has 13 residues. CDR3 protein: CASSLSRDQPQHF. For the CDR3, the DNA is TGTGCCAGCAGTTTGAGCAGGGACCAGCCCCAGCATTTT.

J is TRBJ2-7 and V is TRBV23-1; 7 bases are a match to TRBD1. TRBV23-1 is annotated as an ORF whose role is uncertain. The V segment lost 4 bases and the J segment 3 bases; nucleotides outside the gene matches: 6. The length of the CDR3 is 14 residues. This CDR3 reads CASSLRQGCYEQYF. The CDR3 nucleotides read TGCGCCAGCAGTCTCCGACAGGGATGCTACGAGCAGTACTTC.